This T cell receptor beta chain comes out of a study of blood T cell repertoires in COVID-19. In the original processing: Estimated nucleated cell counts came from reference gene primer amplification. The assay was immunoSEQ multiplex PCR, and TCRdb's table has in-frame clones only and misses some. V and J calls and clone size are those listed in that table; D and trimming were worked out from the DNA. Counted here are 87,000 or so clones, approximately 80% occurring once; the ten biggest clones make up roughly 2.2%. This CDR3 has 10 residues. V dropped 6 bases and J dropped 1 base, with 3 bases sitting between them. Germline V gene data show CDR1 as DFQATT and CDR2 as SNEGSKA (reference sequence).

Sequenced material: peripheral blood. The V call is TRBV20-1, the J call TRBJ2-5, with D hard to call. The receptor was derived from an older woman with acute or convalescent COVID-19. CDR3: CSAFQETQYF. The DNA of the CDR3 is TGCAGTGCCTTCCAAGAGACCCAGTACTTC.